Below are 26 T cell receptor beta chains sequenced from a single sample in a study of human T cells and chemical hapten exposure. Indicated time point: healthy volunteer bleed at 2 weeks. Extraction of total RNA was performed on unfractionated whole blood. TCRdb analysed the RACE reads with MiXCR anew, one entry per CDR3 protein. The sample holds some 120,000 distinct CDR3 sequences; 9% to 10% are singletons and the top ten take approximately 2%. Source material: whole blood. Receptors were obtained from a male donor in good health. Some clones in this sample may be carry-over from other donors' samples.

There are many counts of this clonotype. This chain connects TRBV4-2 to TRBJ2-6; D perhaps matches TRBD1 (6 bases). This CDR3 spans 17 amino acids. The V and J ends lost 2 bases and 0 bases respectively, with 11 bases between them. Germline CDR1 LGHNA, CDR2 YNFKEQ. CDR3 in DNA: TGTGCCAGCAGCCAAAATGGACAGTACTCTGGGGCCAACGTCCTGACTTTC. This translates into CASSQNGQYSGANVLTF.

This clonotype was counted at least ten times. The chain links TRBV7-9 to TRBJ2-2, with D unclear. This CDR3 is built from 12 residues. V gave up 7 bases and J gave up 8 bases, with 11 bases separating them. Germline CDR1 reads SEHNR; CDR2 reads FQNEAQ (reference sequence). The CDR3 protein is CASTPPTGELFF. The CDR3 bases are TGTGCCAGCACCCCCCCAACGGGGGAGCTGTTTTTT.

Here the CDR3 DNA reads TGTGCCAGCAGCCCCCAGGGCGGGCGGCGTGGCTACACCTTC. Translating it yields CASSPQGGRRGYTF. This sequence joins TRBV14 and TRBJ1-2; a possible D gene is TRBD1 (5 bases). CDR3 length: 14 amino acids. Germline V gene data show CDR1 as SGHDN and CDR2 as FVKESK. V was clipped by 4 bases and J by 7 bases, with 16 bases between them.

In this sample, this clonotype turned up a few times. The rearrangement uses TRBV7-9 and TRBJ2-7; D not certain. The ends were cut back, 1 base at V and 6 bases at J, with 7 bases in the middle. The CDR3 is 12 residues long. Germline-derived CDR1 and CDR2 are SEHNR and FQNEAQ (reference sequence). CDR3 nucleotide sequence: TGTGCCAGCAGCTTAGGGCCGCGCGAGCAGTACTTC. Protein sequence: CASSLGPREQYF.

This clonotype has just a few counts. V gene TRBV20-1 combines with J gene TRBJ2-5, with D perhaps matching TRBD1 (6 bases). The CDR3 is 18 amino acids. Germline V gives CDR1 DFQATT, CDR2 SNEGSKA (reference sequence). V was trimmed by 2 bases and J by 1 base, leaving 23 bases between them. CDR3 sequence: CSARPLNRAKGTQETQYF. The CDR3 DNA is TGCAGTGCTAGACCTCTTAACAGGGCAAAGGGGACCCAAGAGACCCAGTACTTC.

The gene calls are TRBV7-9 and TRBJ2-5; 13 bases are shared with TRBD2. The germline gives CDR1 SEHNR, CDR2 FQNEAQ (reference sequence). The CDR3 is 16 amino acids. J gave up 3 bases and V 5 bases, and 6 bases lay outside the gene matches. The DNA of the CDR3 is TGTGCCAGCAGCCCGCCCGGACTAGCGGGAGAAGAGACCCAGTACTTC. Translation gives CASSPPGLAGEETQYF.

This clonotype was recorded at least ten times. This rearrangement joins TRBV5-1 to TRBJ2-1; no clear D. This CDR3 has 16 residues. Trimming stripped 3 bases from V and 0 bases from J, with 13 bases between. Germline V gene data show CDR1 as SGHRS and CDR2 as YFSETQ. The CDR3 loop reads CASSYPAESSYNEQFF. The CDR3 region has the DNA TGCGCCAGCAGCTATCCGGCGGAGAGCTCCTACAATGAGCAGTTCTTC.

This clonotype has just a few counts. V gene TRBV7-9 combines with J gene TRBJ2-7; 8 bases match TRBD1. Germline trimming cut 0 bases from V and 1 base from J; bases unmatched to any gene: 8. The germline CDR1 and CDR2 sequences are SEHNR and FQNEAQ (reference sequence). The CDR3 loop spans 17 amino acids. DNA for the CDR3: TGTGCCAGCAGCTTAGCCGGACAGGGAGAGGAATCCTACGAGCAGTACTTC. Its translation is CASSLAGQGEESYEQYF.

This clonotype was detected many times. V and J are TRBV7-9 and TRBJ2-7; D gene unclear. The CDR3 extends over 14 amino acids. Germline V lookup: CDR1 SEHNR, CDR2 FQNEAQ (reference sequence). Trimming took 1 base from V and 2 from J, leaving 9 bases between them. The CDR3 loop reads CASSLDGPAYEQYF. The CDR3 nucleotides are TGTGCCAGCAGCTTAGACGGGCCAGCCTACGAGCAGTACTTC.

This clonotype was observed a few times. The chain uses TRBV7-9 and TRBJ2-1; D may be TRBD2 (6 bases). Per germline, CDR1 SEHNR and CDR2 FQNEAQ (reference sequence). V lost 1 base and J lost 7, with 14 bases in between. The CDR3 has 15 residues. The CDR3 spells CASSLVGLGLNEQFF. CDR3 bases: TGTGCCAGCAGCTTAGTTGGACTGGGACTGAATGAGCAGTTCTTC. The full variable domain, completed using reference TRBV7-9 and TRBJ2-1, is DTGVSQNPRHKITKRGQNVTFRCDPISEHNRLYWYRQTLGQGPEFLTYFQNEAQLEKSRLLSDRFSAERPKGSFSTLEIQRTEQGDSAMYLCASSLVGLGLNEQFFGPGTRLTVL.

This clonotype occurred many times. The V call is TRBV6-4, the J call TRBJ2-5, with 11 bases matching TRBD2. Germline V gene lookup returns CDR1 MRHNA and CDR2 SNTAGT. Unmatched junction bases numbered 1, after V lost 0 bases and J lost 4 bases. This CDR3 is built from 15 residues. The CDR3 protein is CASSDSSGGAETQYF. For the CDR3, the DNA is TGTGCCAGCAGTGACTCTAGCGGGGGGGCAGAGACCCAGTACTTC.

This clonotype was seen ten or more times. This chain connects TRBV20-1 to TRBJ2-2; 8 bases align to TRBD1. CDR1 is DFQATT, CDR2 SNEGSKA, per germline (reference sequence). The CDR3 is made up of 16 amino acids. The junction had 9 bases not matched to a gene; V was cut back by 5 bases and J by 1 base. The CDR3 region has the DNA TGCAGTGCTCGAACCCCCGGGACAGGGAACACCGGGGAGCTGTTTTTT. This codes for CSARTPGTGNTGELFF.

In its sample, this clonotype was seen many times. The V gene is TRBV7-2, the J gene TRBJ2-2, with TRBD2 identical over 9 bases. V shed 3 bases, J shed 6 bases, and the junction held 5 bases outside the gene matches. The CDR3 extends over 15 amino acids. Germline loops: CDR1 SGHTA, CDR2 FQGNSA. Here the CDR3 DNA reads TGTGCCAGCAGCTTTTCTAGCGGGACCCCCGGGGAGCTGTTTTTT. Encoded protein: CASSFSSGTPGELFF.

This clonotype was detected ten times or more. The genes are TRBV29-1 and TRBJ2-1; maybe TRBD1 (5 bases). Germline V gene lookup returns CDR1 SQVTM and CDR2 ANQGSEA. V was shortened by 4 bases and J by 3 bases, with 13 bases between the two germline ends. This CDR3 is built from 14 residues. CDR3: CSVVSRALYNEQFF. The DNA of the CDR3 is TGCAGCGTTGTCAGCAGGGCGCTCTACAATGAGCAGTTCTTC.

In this sample, this clonotype turned up a few times. V and J are TRBV6-2 or TRBV6-3 and TRBJ2-2; the match to TRBD1 covers 9 bases. After removal of 7 bases from V and 2 bases from J, the junction contained 5 bases not matched to a gene. Germline CDR1 and CDR2: MNHEY and SVGEGT. The CDR3 has 15 amino acids. The CDR3 reads CASNLQGANTGELFF. CDR3 DNA sequence: TGTGCCAGCAACCTACAGGGGGCCAACACCGGGGAGCTGTTTTTT.

This clonotype was counted a few times. The CDR3 loop reads CSARSGGTTDTQYF. The CDR3 DNA reads as TGCAGTGCTAGGTCAGGGGGGACCACAGATACGCAGTATTTT. The chain employs TRBV20-1 and TRBJ2-3, with a possible D match to TRBD1 (7 bases). Trimming took 3 bases from V and 2 from J, leaving 12 bases between them. Germline assignment: CDR1 DFQATT and CDR2 SNEGSKA (reference sequence). The CDR3 is made up of 14 amino acids.

The table lists this clonotype with a few counts. This chain connects TRBV29-1 to TRBJ2-4, with TRBD1 as a possible D gene (7 bases). Trimming cost V 5 bases and J 0 bases, with 14 bases left between them. Per germline, CDR1 SQVTM and CDR2 ANQGSEA. The CDR3 consists of 15 residues. In DNA, the CDR3 is TGCAGCGTTACCCAGGGGGGTCTAGCCAAAAACATTCAGTACTTC. Translating gives CSVTQGGLAKNIQYF.

The sample holds many counts of this clonotype. This chain connects TRBV20-1 to TRBJ2-5; 7 bases map to TRBD2. The V gene's germline CDR1 is DFQATT and CDR2 SNEGSKA (reference sequence). CDR3 length: 14 residues. V gave up 5 bases and J gave up 2 bases; unmatched junction bases: 8. This chain's CDR3 is CSAPILAEQETQYF. Written as DNA, the CDR3 is TGCAGTGCTCCGATCCTAGCGGAGCAAGAGACCCAGTACTTC.

In its sample, this clonotype was seen a few times. The J gene is TRBJ2-1, the V gene TRBV7-9; 8 bases line up with TRBD1. Per the germline V gene, CDR1 is SEHNR and CDR2 is FQNEAQ (reference sequence). V lost 2 bases, J lost 6 bases, and 9 bases stayed unmatched. The CDR3 is 16 residues long. The CDR3 region is CASSLKDRAPPNEQFF. The CDR3, as DNA: TGTGCCAGCAGCTTAAAGGACAGGGCTCCCCCCAATGAGCAGTTCTTC.

This clonotype was seen only a few times. The chain employs TRBV3-1 and TRBJ1-1; 10 positions agree with TRBD1. This CDR3 has 16 amino acids. The germline V gene has CDR1 LGHDT and CDR2 YNNKEL (reference sequence). With 3 bases clipped from V and 4 bases from J, the junction kept 8 bases outside the gene matches. This CDR3 is CASSQWTGGGGTEAFF. DNA for the CDR3: TGTGCCAGCAGCCAGTGGACAGGGGGAGGGGGCACTGAAGCTTTCTTT.

This clonotype was seen a handful of times. J is TRBJ2-5 and V is TRBV4-1; tentative D call: TRBD2 (5 bases). Germline CDR1 is MGHRA and CDR2 is YSYEKL. The ends were cut back, 1 base at V and 1 base at J, with 13 bases in the middle. The CDR3 runs 16 residues. The CDR3 DNA reads as TGCGCCAGCAGCCAAGGGCCCGGACTGATCCAAGAGACCCAGTACTTC. It codes for CASSQGPGLIQETQYF.

This clonotype showed up many times. The CDR3 DNA reads TGTGCCAGCAGGCAACAGGGAGACACCGGGGAGCTGTTTTTT. Protein sequence: CASRQQGDTGELFF. This rearrangement joins TRBV7-9 to TRBJ2-2; D possibly corresponds to TRBD1 (6 bases). Looked up from germline, CDR1 is SEHNR and CDR2 is FQNEAQ (reference sequence). Trimming stripped 6 bases from V and 3 bases from J, with 11 bases between. The CDR3 extends over 14 amino acids.

This clonotype occurred a few times. This chain uses TRBV12-3 or TRBV12-4 with TRBJ2-7; 9 positions match TRBD1. V dropped 2 bases and J dropped 0; count of bases not matched to a gene: 2. The CDR3 totals 15 residues. The CDR3 sequence is CASSLRTGASYEQYF. The CDR3 DNA sequence: TGTGCCAGCAGTTTAAGGACAGGGGCCTCCTACGAGCAGTACTTC.

This clonotype has only a few counts. The chain is built from TRBV3-1 and TRBJ1-1, with 9 bases fitting TRBD1. The V gene's germline CDR1 is LGHDT and CDR2 YNNKEL (reference sequence). CDR3 length: 14 residues. The V segment lost 4 bases and the J segment 11 bases; nucleotides outside the gene matches: 11. The CDR3 here is CASSPDNRGLEAFF. The CDR3 DNA reads as TGTGCCAGCAGCCCAGATAACAGGGGGCTAGAGGCTTTCTTT.

The chain recombines TRBV12-3 or TRBV12-4 with TRBJ2-1; 8 positions agree with TRBD1. The CDR3 covers 14 residues. Trimming cost V 6 bases and J 9 bases; bases outside gene matches: 10. The DNA for the CDR3 is TGTGCCAGCAGACCCGGGACAGGATCTAGTGAGCAGTTCTTC. Its translation is CASRPGTGSSEQFF.

As to this clonotype: A read error is possible here, since a much larger clone lies one base away. CDR3 in DNA: TGCGCCAGCACCGTCGCAGGGGTTAGCACTGAAGCTTTCTTT. Its translation is CASTVAGVSTEAFF. The V call is TRBV5-1, the J call TRBJ1-1, with a tentative D call TRBD1 (6 bases). The V end lost 6 bases, the J end lost 4 bases, and 16 bases lay between the germline ends. CDR1 is SGHRS and CDR2 is YFSETQ in the germline V gene. CDR3 length equals 14 residues.